This TCR beta chain was sequenced in a study of beta chain features in type 1 diabetes (dated by TCRdb to 2017 to 2018). Notes on the research overall: Mean age, gender distribution, total cell number and subset yield did not differ between patients and healthy donors. A total of roughly 99,000,000 sorted cells were examined across all samples, and the number of cells per subset was strongly correlated with RNA yield. The study compared the TCRB repertoires of sorted circulating CD4+ T cell subsets in recently diagnosed type 1 diabetes patients with those in matched healthy donors. Regulatory and stem cell-like memory subsets were obtained from only 8 patients and about 8 healthy donors, while naive and central memory subsets were obtained from all 30 or so donors.

CDR3 length: 13 amino acids, cysteine to phenylalanine. The CDR3 DNA has 39 bases and is translated from base 1. After removal of 5 bases from V and 7 bases from J, the junction retains 8 bases not matched to a gene. As encoded in the germline V gene, CDR1 is SGHTA while CDR2 is FQGNSA. Note on this clone: Its antigen specificity is not known. One base away there is no much larger clone; base qualities are not given.

Each donor gave one peripheral blood draw, roughly 110 mL on average, collected into heparinised tubes. A BD FACSAria II was used to sort naive, central memory, regulatory and stem cell-like memory CD4+ T cells with a panel that included CD45RO, CCR7, CD25, CD127, CD95 and CD27. All sorted populations exceeded 95% purity. PBMCs were separated immediately by Lymphoprep density gradient centrifugation and were stained directly, without being cultured. To minimize batch effects, samples were stained and sorted in pairs, one healthy donor with one patient per experiment. Points the paper makes about the study in general: Fewer insertions and more nucleotide deletions at VDJ recombination sites were observed in patients with type 1 diabetes, implying thymic rearrangement abnormalities. Because cDNA was sequenced instead of genomic DNA, highly expressing activated cells could be over-represented, though the groups showed no difference in activation or CD3 levels. Shorter templates might be favored by PCR, yet because patient and control samples were amplified and corrected together, any such skew would affect both groups equally. Type 1 diabetes patients showed a moderate but significant shortening of TCRB CDR3 length in all four CD4+ subsets. Naive, central memory and regulatory TCRB repertoires appeared to be more alike among patients than among healthy donors. HLA sub-analyses involved small numbers of individuals, so any influence of HLA type on TCRB rearrangement remained unresolved.

The entire amount of isolated RNA was reverse transcribed using the High Capacity cDNA Reverse Transcription Kit, so the sequenced TCRB transcripts were expressed ones. Deep immunoSEQ sequencing was performed on naive, central memory and regulatory T cell samples, with an average of approximately 3.9 million total reads per sample. Sorted cells were lysed in RLT buffer, and RNA was extracted using DNase-treated RNeasy Micro or Mini kits according to cell number. Each cell subset was processed separately to prevent cross-contamination, with patient and healthy donor samples processed together. The immunoSEQ multiplex PCR was used to amplify TCRB sequences from cDNA, yielding 87-bp fragments that span the CDR3 region. The amplicons were sequenced using the Illumina HiSeq platform. The original pipeline was this. PCR bias was corrected computationally using synthetic template baselines, and reads within Hamming distance 2 were collapsed, with unmergeable singletons discarded. By aligning reads against IMGT, V, D and J genes, CDR3 length, and insertions or deletions at six rearrangement sites were assigned. Clonotype counts were normalized to sorted cell number within each subset before computing true diversity and Gini coefficients with the tcR R package. The overlap coefficient, calculated on TCRB nucleotide sequences, was used to quantify repertoire sharing. Out-of-frame TCRB sequences from naive cells were analyzed as a proxy for the pre-selection repertoire. The immuneACCESS repertoire file appears here via TCRdb, limited to in-frame rearrangements. These files lack a portion of the clones; in checked studies, under half of the deficit traces to unresolved V genes, and the cause of the others is not known. V, J and clone size were drawn from that table, and D and trimming were deduced from the DNA. This sample holds 150,000 to 200,000 clones; 63% were observed only once. Of the sample, about 0.091% is held by the ten largest clones.

The sequencing sample was made of naive CD4+ T cells from blood. What this sample's cell subset or site label stands for: true naive CD4+ T cells. This receptor was obtained from a man aged 25 to 40 with type 1 diabetes. The chain is assembled from TRBV7-2 and TRBJ2-7; a stretch of 7 junction bases matches TRBD1. This receptor has the CDR3 CASSTDRTLEQYF. The DNA reads as follows: TGTGCCAGCAGCACGGACAGGACCTTGGAGCAGTACTTC.